A single sample is the source of the 28 T cell receptor beta chains below, sequenced in a study of T cells in Graves' hyperthyroidism and ophthalmopathy. Amplification yielded TCR beta CDR3 regions, with RNA transcripts as the source. First-round RT-PCR targeting the TCR CDR3 was performed with the HTBI primer set. TCRdb reanalysed the multiplex PCR reads using MiXCR and keeps one entry per CDR3 protein. The repertoire holds hundreds of thousands of distinct CDR3 sequences, with about 20% as singletons. Specimen: blood. Receptors originate from a man in his forties with Graves' ophthalmopathy.

Many counts were recorded for this clonotype. This chain connects TRBV12-5 to TRBJ2-2; D may be TRBD2 (5 bases). Trimming pared 8 bases from V and 3 bases from J, leaving 13 bases between. The CDR3 spans 14 residues. CDR1 is LGHNT and CDR2 is FRNRAP in the germline V gene. CDR3 nucleotides: TGTGCTAGTACAAAGGACTCACACACCGGGGAGCTGTTTTTT. It specifies CASTKDSHTGELFF.

This clonotype was observed a few times. The rearrangement uses TRBV9 and TRBJ1-2; TRBD1 aligns across 7 bases. The germline V gene encodes CDR1 SGDLS and CDR2 YYNGEE. J was trimmed by 5 bases and V by 3 bases; bases with no gene match: 7. CDR3 length: 14 residues. The CDR3 nucleotides are TGTGCCAGCAGCGGGACAGGCGTGGGATATGGCTACACCTTC. Encoded protein: CASSGTGVGYGYTF.

This clonotype was seen a few times. The chain has TRBV5-1 and TRBJ1-2; D is unclear. The germline V and J ends were trimmed by 0 bases and 2 bases, with 8 bases remaining between them. The CDR3 runs 14 residues. Germline V gene lookup returns CDR1 SGHRS and CDR2 YFSETQ. The CDR3 sequence: CASSLGKSNYGYTF. CDR3 DNA sequence: TGCGCCAGCAGCTTGGGGAAATCCAACTATGGCTACACCTTC.

This clonotype has more than one count but fewer than ten. The V gene is TRBV30, the J gene TRBJ2-1, with D unclear. Germline V gene lookup returns CDR1 GTSNPN and CDR2 SVGIG (reference sequence). CDR3 length equals 13 residues. V was shortened by 2 bases and J by 4 bases, with 9 bases between the two germline ends. The CDR3 loop reads CAWSLGSYNEQFF. CDR3 sequence (DNA): TGTGCCTGGAGTCTAGGATCATACAATGAGCAGTTCTTC.

This clonotype was counted between two and nine times. V and J are TRBV10-3 and TRBJ2-3; 9 nucleotides align to TRBD1. The CDR3 covers 16 residues. The ends lost 2 bases at V and 1 base at J; junction bases unmatched: 4. Germline CDR1 reads ENHRY; CDR2 reads SYGVKD. The CDR3 is CAISERGQGGTDTQYF. As DNA, the CDR3 is TGTGCCATCAGTGAGAGGGGACAGGGAGGCACAGATACGCAGTATTTT.

This sequence joins TRBV20-1 and TRBJ2-2; D gene ambiguous. This CDR3 is 14 amino acids long. Trimming shortened V by 2 bases and J by 2 bases, and 9 bases separated the two germline ends. CDR1 is DFQATT and CDR2 is SNEGSKA in the germline V gene (reference sequence). CDR3 bases: TGCAGTGCTAGATCCGGGTTCAACACCGGGGAGCTGTTTTTT. Protein product: CSARSGFNTGELFF.

This clonotype was seen a handful of times. V and J are TRBV7-9 and TRBJ2-3; possibly TRBD1 for D (5 bases). The germline V gene has CDR1 SEHNR and CDR2 FQNEAQ (reference sequence). V gave up 4 bases and J gave up 2 bases, with 16 bases separating them. The CDR3 is made up of 16 amino acids. The DNA for the CDR3 is TGTGCCAGCAGCTCGCCCTTTTTACAGGTCACAGATACGCAGTATTTT. It encodes CASSSPFLQVTDTQYF.

The sample holds a few counts of this clonotype. The chain links TRBV20-1 to TRBJ2-1; 7 bases agree with TRBD2. CDR3 length equals 15 residues. The ends lost 1 base at V and 8 bases at J; junction bases unmatched: 11. In germline, CDR1 is DFQATT, CDR2 SNEGSKA (reference sequence). The CDR3 reads CSARGEGGGLYEQFF. DNA for the CDR3: TGCAGTGCTAGAGGGGAAGGCGGGGGTCTCTATGAGCAGTTCTTC.

This clonotype turned up a few times. The genes are TRBV6-1 and TRBJ2-5; no reliable D call. V lost 8 bases and J 5 bases, leaving 21 bases between the germline ends. Germline V gene lookup returns CDR1 MNHNS and CDR2 SASEGT. The CDR3 runs to 15 residues. As DNA, the CDR3 is TGTGCCAGCGCTGCGAGTACGTTTTTCGGTGAGACCCAGTACTTC. As protein: CASAASTFFGETQYF.

V usage is TRBV28 and J usage is TRBJ2-1; 9 bases map to TRBD2. CDR3 length: 15 residues. The V gene end was trimmed by 7 bases and the J gene end by 7 bases; junction bases not matched to a gene: 11. Germline CDR1 MDHEN, CDR2 SYDVKM. CDR3 in amino acids: CASTAGEAGGNEQFF. DNA of the CDR3: TGTGCCAGCACCGCTGGGGAAGCGGGAGGAAATGAGCAGTTCTTC.

This clonotype was detected a few times. This sequence joins TRBV6-1 and TRBJ1-2; tentatively, D is TRBD1 (6 bases). Trimming left V 6 bases short and J 2 bases short, with 7 bases between. The CDR3 runs to 12 residues. Germline assignment: CDR1 MNHNS and CDR2 SASEGT. As DNA, the CDR3 is TGTGCCAGCAGGGGGGGCAACTATGGCTACACCTTC. Translation: CASRGGNYGYTF.

On this clonotype itself: Compared with germline, one end of the junction differs, possibly owing to a read error. The chain recombines TRBV4-3 with TRBJ2-1, with D tentatively TRBD2 (5 bases). Per germline, CDR1 LGHNA and CDR2 YSLEER. CDR3 length: 16 residues. CDR3 amino acids: CASSHPDYSSYNEQSF. CDR3 coding DNA: TGCGCCAGCAGCCACCCCGACTACAGCTCCTACAATGAGCAGTCCTTC.

This clonotype was counted many times. V and J are TRBV5-1 and TRBJ1-1; 7 bases align to TRBD1. CDR3 length: 11 amino acids. Per germline, CDR1 SGHRS and CDR2 YFSETQ. The trim removed 4 bases at V and 11 bases at J, leaving 5 bases unmatched. DNA for the CDR3: TGCGCCAGCAGCATACAGGGGAACGCTTTCTTT. Translating it yields CASSIQGNAFF.

The table lists this clonotype with many counts. The rearrangement links TRBV5-1 to TRBJ2-3; D is unclear. CDR3 size: 12 residues. Germline V gene lookup returns CDR1 SGHRS and CDR2 YFSETQ. V was shortened by 1 base and J by 2 bases, with 2 bases between the two germline ends. The CDR3 bases are TGCGCCAGCAGCTTGCACACAGATACGCAGTATTTT. Amino acid sequence: CASSLHTDTQYF. The full variable domain, its missing parts supplied by reference TRBV5-1 and TRBJ2-3, is KAGVTQTPRYLIKTRGQQVTLSCSPISGHRSVSWYQQTPGQGLQFLFEYFSETQRNKGNFPGRFSGRQFSNSRSEMNVSTLELGDSALYLCASSLHTDTQYFGPGTRLTVL.

This clonotype has a count of ten or more. The chain combines TRBV2 with TRBJ2-3; D uncertain. Between the trimmed V and J ends, which lost 6 bases and 6 bases, there was a span of 16 bases. Germline V gene lookup returns CDR1 SNHLY and CDR2 FYNNEI. CDR3 size: 14 residues. Here the CDR3 reads CASRPGTLGDTQYF. Here the CDR3 DNA reads TGTGCCAGCAGGCCCGGTACCCTTGGGGATACGCAGTATTTT.

The V and J genes are TRBV6-4 and TRBJ2-3, with TRBD2 identical over 11 bases. The CDR3 is made up of 14 amino acids. With V trimmed by 4 bases and J by 6 bases, 3 bases remained unmatched. Germline CDR1 MRHNA, CDR2 SNTAGT. The CDR3 region has the DNA TGTGCCAGCAGTGGTAGCGGGGGGGCCGATACGCAGTATTTT. It specifies CASSGSGGADTQYF.

This clonotype was found many times. The V gene is TRBV27, the J gene TRBJ2-2; TRBD1 agrees at 7 bases. The junction had 5 bases not matched to a gene; V was cut back by 5 bases and J by 2 bases. This CDR3 region has 15 residues. Germline assignment: CDR1 MNHEY and CDR2 SMNVEV (reference sequence). CDR3 sequence: CASSIRDSNTGELFF. The CDR3 nucleotides read TGTGCCAGCAGTATCCGGGACAGCAACACCGGGGAGCTGTTTTTT.

This clonotype was counted only a few times. The chain is built from TRBV19 and TRBJ2-7; 12 nucleotides line up with TRBD2. Unmatched junction bases numbered 5, after V lost 5 bases and J lost 0 bases. The CDR3 extends over 16 amino acids. Germline V gene lookup returns CDR1 LNHDA and CDR2 SQIVND (reference sequence). CDR3 DNA: TGTGCCAGTAGTTCCCAACTAGCGGGAGGCTCCTACGAGCAGTACTTC. Amino acids: CASSSQLAGGSYEQYF. The variable domain in full, with the rest retrieved from reference TRBV19 and TRBJ2-7, is DGGITQSPKYLFRKEGQNVTLSCEQNLNHDAMYWYRQDPGQGLRLIYYSQIVNDFQKGDIAEGYSVSREKKESFPLTVTSAQKNPTAFYLCASSSQLAGGSYEQYFGPGTRLTVT.

This clonotype was seen only a few times. The chain recombines TRBV6-2 or TRBV6-3 with TRBJ1-5; no clear D. Trimming left V 9 bases short and J 7 bases short, with 13 bases between. Germline CDR1 is MNHEY and CDR2 is SVGEGT. This CDR3 region has 12 residues. The chain's CDR3 is CASGSWRQPQHF. CDR3 coding DNA: TGTGCCAGTGGGTCATGGCGGCAGCCCCAGCATTTT.

There are many counts of this clonotype. One end of the junction fails to match germline, which may point to a read error. This rearrangement joins TRBV5-1 to TRBJ2-5, with a possible D match to TRBD1 (6 bases). The V gene's germline CDR1 is SGHRS and CDR2 YFSETQ. This CDR3 comprises 13 residues. In DNA, the CDR3 is TGTGCCAGCAGCTCAGGGACACAAGAGACCCAGTACTTC. It encodes CASSSGTQETQYF.

This clonotype was seen many times. The V call is TRBV18, the J call TRBJ1-1; 8 bases are a match to TRBD1. CDR3 length: 16 residues. V shed 4 bases, J shed 4 bases, and the junction held 11 bases outside the gene matches. The germline gives CDR1 KGHSH, CDR2 LQKENI. The CDR3 DNA reads TGTGCCAGCTCACTCTTCCAGACAGGGGAAGGCACTGAAGCTTTCTTT. Its protein product is CASSLFQTGEGTEAFF. Looking up the rest from reference TRBV18 and TRBJ1-1 gives the full variable domain: NAGVMQNPRHLVRRRGQEARLRCSPMKGHSHVYWYRQLPEEGLKFMVYLQKENIIDESGMPKERFSAEFPKEGPSILRIQQVVRGDSAAYFCASSLFQTGEGTEAFFGQGTRLTVV.

The sample holds a few counts of this clonotype. The rearrangement uses TRBV7-2 and TRBJ2-6; D might be TRBD1 (6 bases). From germline, CDR1 is SGHTA and CDR2 FQGNSA. The V end was cut by 1 base, the J end by 1 base, with 14 bases between. The CDR3 length is 18 residues. The CDR3 sequence is CASSLGRTAPSGANVLTF. The CDR3 nucleotides read TGTGCCAGCAGCTTAGGGCGGACAGCGCCGTCTGGGGCCAACGTCCTGACTTTC.

J is TRBJ2-7 and V is TRBV2; 9 bases align to TRBD1. The CDR3 runs to 13 residues. CDR1 and CDR2 (germline): SNHLY, FYNNEI. With V trimmed by 7 bases and J by 6 bases, 7 bases remained unmatched. CDR3 protein: CASKGQGVGEQYF. The CDR3 nucleotides read TGTGCCAGCAAGGGACAGGGAGTGGGCGAGCAGTACTTC.

This clonotype was observed at least ten times. The J gene is TRBJ2-2, the V gene TRBV3-1, with TRBD1 matching 7 bases. The CDR3 has 15 residues. V trimming: 4 bases; J trimming: 6 bases; junction bases outside the gene matches: 8. The germline CDR1 and CDR2 sequences are LGHDT and YNNKEL (reference sequence). The CDR3 region is CASSPDRAGPGELFF. The CDR3 nucleotides read TGTGCCAGCAGCCCTGACAGGGCTGGGCCCGGGGAGCTGTTTTTT.

This clonotype was detected many times. V and J are TRBV30 and TRBJ1-1; D gene uncertain. CDR1 and CDR2 (germline): GTSNPN, SVGIG (reference sequence). The CDR3 totals 13 residues. V shed 2 bases and J shed 8 bases, with 15 bases lying between them. CDR3 DNA sequence: TGTGCCTGGAGTACCGGCCCCACAAGGGAAGCTTTCTTT. This encodes CAWSTGPTREAFF.

There are a few counts of this clonotype. The CDR3 region has the DNA TGTGCCAGCAGTGACAGCGACTATAGCAATCAGCCCCAGCATTTT. This codes for CASSDSDYSNQPQHF. The rearrangement links TRBV25-1 to TRBJ1-5, with D hard to call. Germline-derived CDR1 and CDR2 are MGHDK and SYGVNS. V shed 3 bases and J shed 0 bases, with 9 bases lying between them. There are 15 residues in the CDR3.

This clonotype was found a few times. The chain combines TRBV27 with TRBJ1-2, with 8 bases fitting TRBD1. CDR3 size: 17 residues. Per germline, CDR1 MNHEY and CDR2 SMNVEV (reference sequence). Trimming removed 2 bases from V and 4 bases from J; junction bases left unmatched: 12. The CDR3 DNA reads TGTGCCAGCAGTTTAGGGGGCAGGGGGCCGAGGTCCTATGGCTACACCTTC. Translating gives CASSLGGRGPRSYGYTF.

This clonotype has ten or more counts. The V gene is TRBV4-1, the J gene TRBJ2-7; 9 nucleotides line up with TRBD1. Germline V CDR1 and CDR2: MGHRA, YSYEKL. CDR3 length: 15 amino acids. V shed 2 bases and J 3 bases; nucleotides not matched to a gene: 5. The CDR3 region has the DNA TGCGCCAGCAGCCAACCGGGACAGGGATACTACGAGCAGTACTTC. Translation: CASSQPGQGYYEQYF.